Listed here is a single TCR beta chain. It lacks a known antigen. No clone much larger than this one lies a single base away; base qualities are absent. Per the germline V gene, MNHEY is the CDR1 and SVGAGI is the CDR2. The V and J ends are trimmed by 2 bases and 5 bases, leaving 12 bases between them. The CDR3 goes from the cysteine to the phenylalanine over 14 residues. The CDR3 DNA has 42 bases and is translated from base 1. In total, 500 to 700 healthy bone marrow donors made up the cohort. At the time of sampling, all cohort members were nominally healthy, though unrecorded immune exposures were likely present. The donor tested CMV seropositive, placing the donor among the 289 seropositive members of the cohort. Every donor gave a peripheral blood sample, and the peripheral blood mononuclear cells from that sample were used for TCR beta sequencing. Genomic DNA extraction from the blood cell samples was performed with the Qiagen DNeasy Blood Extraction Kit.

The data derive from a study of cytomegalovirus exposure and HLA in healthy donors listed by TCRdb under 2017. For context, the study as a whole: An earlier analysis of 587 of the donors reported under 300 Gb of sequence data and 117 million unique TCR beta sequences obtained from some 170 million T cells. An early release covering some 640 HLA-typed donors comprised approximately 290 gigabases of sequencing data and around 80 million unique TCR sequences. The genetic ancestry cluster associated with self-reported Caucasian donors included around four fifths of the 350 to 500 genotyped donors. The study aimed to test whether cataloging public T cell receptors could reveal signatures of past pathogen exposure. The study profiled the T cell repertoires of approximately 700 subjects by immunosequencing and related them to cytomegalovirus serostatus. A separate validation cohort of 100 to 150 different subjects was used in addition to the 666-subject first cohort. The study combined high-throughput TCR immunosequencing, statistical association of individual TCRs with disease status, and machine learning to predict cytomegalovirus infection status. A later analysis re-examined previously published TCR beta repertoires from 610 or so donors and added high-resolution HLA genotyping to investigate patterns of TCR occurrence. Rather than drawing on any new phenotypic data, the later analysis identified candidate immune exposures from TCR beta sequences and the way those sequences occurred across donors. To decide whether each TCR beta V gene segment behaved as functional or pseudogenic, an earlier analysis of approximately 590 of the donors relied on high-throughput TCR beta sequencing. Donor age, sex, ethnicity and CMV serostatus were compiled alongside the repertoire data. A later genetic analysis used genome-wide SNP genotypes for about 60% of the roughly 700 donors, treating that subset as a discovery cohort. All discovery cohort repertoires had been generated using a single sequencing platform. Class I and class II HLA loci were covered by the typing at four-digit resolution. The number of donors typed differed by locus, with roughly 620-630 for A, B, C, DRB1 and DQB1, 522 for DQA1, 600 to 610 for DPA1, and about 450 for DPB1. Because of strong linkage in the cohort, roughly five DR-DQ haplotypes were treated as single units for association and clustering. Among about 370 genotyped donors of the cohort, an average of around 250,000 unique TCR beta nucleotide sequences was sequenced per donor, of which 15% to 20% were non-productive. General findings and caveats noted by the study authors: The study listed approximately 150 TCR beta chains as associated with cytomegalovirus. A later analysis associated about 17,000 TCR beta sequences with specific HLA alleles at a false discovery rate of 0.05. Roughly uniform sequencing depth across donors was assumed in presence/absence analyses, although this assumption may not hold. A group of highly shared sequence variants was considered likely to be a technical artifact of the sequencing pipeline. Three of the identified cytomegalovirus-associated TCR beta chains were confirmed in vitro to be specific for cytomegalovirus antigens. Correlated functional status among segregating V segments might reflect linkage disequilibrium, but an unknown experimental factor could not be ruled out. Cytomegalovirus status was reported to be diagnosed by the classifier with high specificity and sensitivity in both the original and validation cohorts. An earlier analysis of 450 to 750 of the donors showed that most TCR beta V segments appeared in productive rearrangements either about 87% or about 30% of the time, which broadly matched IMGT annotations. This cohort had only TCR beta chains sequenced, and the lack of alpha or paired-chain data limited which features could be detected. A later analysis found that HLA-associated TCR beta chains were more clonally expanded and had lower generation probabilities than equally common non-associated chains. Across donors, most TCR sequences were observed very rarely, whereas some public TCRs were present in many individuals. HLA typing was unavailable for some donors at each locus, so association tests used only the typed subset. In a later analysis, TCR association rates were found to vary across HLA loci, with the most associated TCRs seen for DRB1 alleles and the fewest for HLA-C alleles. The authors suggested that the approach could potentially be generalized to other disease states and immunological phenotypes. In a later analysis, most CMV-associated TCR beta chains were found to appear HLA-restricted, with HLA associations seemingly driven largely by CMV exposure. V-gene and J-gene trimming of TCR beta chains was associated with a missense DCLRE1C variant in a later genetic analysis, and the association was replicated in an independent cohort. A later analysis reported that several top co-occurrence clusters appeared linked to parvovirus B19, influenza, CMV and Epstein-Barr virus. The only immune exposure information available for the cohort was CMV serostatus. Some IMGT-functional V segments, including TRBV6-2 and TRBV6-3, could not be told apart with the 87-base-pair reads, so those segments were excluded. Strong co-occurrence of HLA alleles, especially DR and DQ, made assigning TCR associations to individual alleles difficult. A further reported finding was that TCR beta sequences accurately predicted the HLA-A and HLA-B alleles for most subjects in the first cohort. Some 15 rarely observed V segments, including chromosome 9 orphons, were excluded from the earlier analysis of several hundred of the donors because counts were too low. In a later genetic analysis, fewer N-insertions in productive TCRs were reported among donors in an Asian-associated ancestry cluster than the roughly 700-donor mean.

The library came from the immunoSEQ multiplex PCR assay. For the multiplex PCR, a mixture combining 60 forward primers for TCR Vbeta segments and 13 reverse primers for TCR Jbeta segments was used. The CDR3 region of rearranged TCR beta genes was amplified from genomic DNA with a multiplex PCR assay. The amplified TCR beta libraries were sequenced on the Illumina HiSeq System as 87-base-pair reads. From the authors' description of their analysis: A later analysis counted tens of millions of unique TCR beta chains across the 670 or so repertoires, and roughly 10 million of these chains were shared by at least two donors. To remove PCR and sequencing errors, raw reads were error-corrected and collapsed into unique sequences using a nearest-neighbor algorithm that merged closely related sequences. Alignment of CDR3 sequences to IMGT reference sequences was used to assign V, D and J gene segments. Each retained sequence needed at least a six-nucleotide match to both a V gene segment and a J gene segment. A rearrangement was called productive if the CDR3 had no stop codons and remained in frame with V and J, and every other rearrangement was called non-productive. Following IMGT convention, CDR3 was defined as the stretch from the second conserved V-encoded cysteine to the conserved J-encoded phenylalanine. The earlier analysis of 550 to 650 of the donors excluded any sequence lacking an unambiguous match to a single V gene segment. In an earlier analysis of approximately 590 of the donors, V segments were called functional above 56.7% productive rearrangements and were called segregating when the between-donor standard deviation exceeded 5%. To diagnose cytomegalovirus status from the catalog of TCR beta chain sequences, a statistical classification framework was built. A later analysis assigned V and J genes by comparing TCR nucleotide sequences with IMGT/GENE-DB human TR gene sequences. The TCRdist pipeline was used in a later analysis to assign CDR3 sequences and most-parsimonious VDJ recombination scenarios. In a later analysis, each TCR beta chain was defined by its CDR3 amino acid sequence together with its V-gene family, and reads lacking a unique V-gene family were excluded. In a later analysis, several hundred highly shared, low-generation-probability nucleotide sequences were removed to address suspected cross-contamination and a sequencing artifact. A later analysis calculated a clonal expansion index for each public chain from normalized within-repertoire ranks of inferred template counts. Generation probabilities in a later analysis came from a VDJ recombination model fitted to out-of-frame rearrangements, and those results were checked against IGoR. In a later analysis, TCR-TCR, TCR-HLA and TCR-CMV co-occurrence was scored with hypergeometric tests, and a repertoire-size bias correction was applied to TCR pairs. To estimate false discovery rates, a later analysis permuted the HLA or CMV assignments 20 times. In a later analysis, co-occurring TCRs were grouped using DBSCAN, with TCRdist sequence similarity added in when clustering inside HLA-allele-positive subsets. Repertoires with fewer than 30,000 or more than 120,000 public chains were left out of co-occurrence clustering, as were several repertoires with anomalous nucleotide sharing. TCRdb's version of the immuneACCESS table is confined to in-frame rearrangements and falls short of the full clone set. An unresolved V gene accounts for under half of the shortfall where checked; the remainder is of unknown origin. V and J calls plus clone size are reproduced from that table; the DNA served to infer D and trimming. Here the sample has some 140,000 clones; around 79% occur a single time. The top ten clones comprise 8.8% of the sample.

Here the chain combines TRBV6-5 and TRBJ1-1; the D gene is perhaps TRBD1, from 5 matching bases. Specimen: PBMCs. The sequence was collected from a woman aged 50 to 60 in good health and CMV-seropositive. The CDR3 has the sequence CASSYHGGGTEAFF. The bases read TGTGCCAGCAGTTACCATGGGGGGGGAACTGAAGCTTTCTTT.